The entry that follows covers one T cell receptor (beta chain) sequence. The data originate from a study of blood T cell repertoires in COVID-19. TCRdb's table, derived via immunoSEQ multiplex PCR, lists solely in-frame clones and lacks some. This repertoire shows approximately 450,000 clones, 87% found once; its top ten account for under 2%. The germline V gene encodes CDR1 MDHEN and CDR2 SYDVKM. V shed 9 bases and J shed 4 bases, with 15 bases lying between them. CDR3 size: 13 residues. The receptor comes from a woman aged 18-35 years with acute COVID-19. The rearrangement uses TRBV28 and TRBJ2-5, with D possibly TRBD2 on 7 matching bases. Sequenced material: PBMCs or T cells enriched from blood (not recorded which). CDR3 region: CASIVRGGETQYF. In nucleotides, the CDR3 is TGTGCCAGTATCGTGAGGGGGGGAGAGACCCAGTACTTC.